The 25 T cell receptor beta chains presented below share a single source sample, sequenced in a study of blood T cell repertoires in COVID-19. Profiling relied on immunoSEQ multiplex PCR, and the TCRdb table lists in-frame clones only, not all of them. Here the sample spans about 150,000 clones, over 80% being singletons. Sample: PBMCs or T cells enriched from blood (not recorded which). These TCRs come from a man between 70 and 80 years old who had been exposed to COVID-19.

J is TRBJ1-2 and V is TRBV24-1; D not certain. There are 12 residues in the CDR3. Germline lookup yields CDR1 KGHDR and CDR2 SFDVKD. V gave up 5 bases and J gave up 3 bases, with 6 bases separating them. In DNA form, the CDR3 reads TGTGCCACCAGTGCCACAGACTATGGCTACACCTTC. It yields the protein CATSATDYGYTF.

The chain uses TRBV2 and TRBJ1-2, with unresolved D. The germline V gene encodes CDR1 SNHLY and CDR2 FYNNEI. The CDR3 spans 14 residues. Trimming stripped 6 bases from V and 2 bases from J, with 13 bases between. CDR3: CASSPGWENYGYTF. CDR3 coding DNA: TGTGCCAGCAGCCCTGGATGGGAGAACTATGGCTACACCTTC.

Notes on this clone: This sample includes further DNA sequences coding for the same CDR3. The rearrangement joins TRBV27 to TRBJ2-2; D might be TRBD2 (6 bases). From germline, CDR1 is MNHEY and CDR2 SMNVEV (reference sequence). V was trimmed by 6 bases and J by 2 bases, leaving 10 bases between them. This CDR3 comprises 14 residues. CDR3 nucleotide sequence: TGTGCCAGCAGCTCGGGACTCAACACCGGGGAGCTGTTTTTT. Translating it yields CASSSGLNTGELFF.

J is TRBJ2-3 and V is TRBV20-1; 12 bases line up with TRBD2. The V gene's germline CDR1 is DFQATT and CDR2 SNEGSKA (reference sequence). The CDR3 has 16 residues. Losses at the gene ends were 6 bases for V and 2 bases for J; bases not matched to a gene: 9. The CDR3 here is CSASRWTSGNTDTQYF. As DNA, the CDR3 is TGCAGTGCGAGTCGCTGGACTAGCGGGAACACAGATACGCAGTATTTT.

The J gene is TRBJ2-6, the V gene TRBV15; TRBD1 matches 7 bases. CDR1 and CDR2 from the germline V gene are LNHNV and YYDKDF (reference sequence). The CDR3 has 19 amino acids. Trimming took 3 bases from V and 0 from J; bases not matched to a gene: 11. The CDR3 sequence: CATSRDTGVRLSGANVLTF. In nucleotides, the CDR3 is TGTGCCACCAGCAGGGACACAGGGGTTCGCCTCTCTGGGGCCAACGTCCTGACTTTC.

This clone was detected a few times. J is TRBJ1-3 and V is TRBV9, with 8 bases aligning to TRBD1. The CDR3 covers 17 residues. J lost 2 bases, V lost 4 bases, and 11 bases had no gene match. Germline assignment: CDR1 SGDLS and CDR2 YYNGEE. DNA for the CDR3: TGTGCCAGCAGCTCTCAAGTTGGGACAGGCACTGGAAACACCATATATTTT. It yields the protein CASSSQVGTGTGNTIYF. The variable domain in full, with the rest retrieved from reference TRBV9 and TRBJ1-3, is DSGVTQTPKHLITATGQRVTLRCSPRSGDLSVYWYQQSLDQGLQFLIQYYNGEERAKGNILERFSAQQFPDLHSELNLSSLELGDSALYFCASSSQVGTGTGNTIYFGEGSWLTVV.

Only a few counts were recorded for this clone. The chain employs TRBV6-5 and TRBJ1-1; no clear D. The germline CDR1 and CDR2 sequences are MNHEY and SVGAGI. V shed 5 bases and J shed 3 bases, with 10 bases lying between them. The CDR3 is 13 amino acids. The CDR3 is CASSRLQYTEAFF. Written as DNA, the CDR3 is TGTGCCAGCAGTAGGTTACAGTACACTGAAGCTTTCTTT.

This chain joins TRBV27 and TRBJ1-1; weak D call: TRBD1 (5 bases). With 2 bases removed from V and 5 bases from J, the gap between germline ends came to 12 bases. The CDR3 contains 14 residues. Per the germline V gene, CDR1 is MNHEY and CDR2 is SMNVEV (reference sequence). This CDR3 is CASSLKGAGTEAFF. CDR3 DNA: TGTGCCAGCAGTTTAAAAGGGGCGGGGACTGAAGCTTTCTTT.

The CDR3 region is CASSLDRDKEKLFF. CDR3 nucleotides: TGTGCCAGCAGCCTCGACAGGGATAAAGAAAAACTGTTTTTT. The gene calls are TRBV3-1 (or the pseudogene TRBV3-2) and TRBJ1-4, with 7 bases matching TRBD1. CDR3 length: 14 amino acids. The germline V gene has CDR1 LGHDT and CDR2 YNNKEL (reference sequence). V shed 4 bases and J 8 bases; nucleotides not matched to a gene: 7.

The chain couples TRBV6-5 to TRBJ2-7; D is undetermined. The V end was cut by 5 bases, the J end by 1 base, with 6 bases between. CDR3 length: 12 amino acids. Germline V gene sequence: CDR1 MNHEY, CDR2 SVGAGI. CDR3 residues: CASSPLSYEQYF. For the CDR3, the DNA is TGTGCCAGCAGTCCCTTATCCTACGAGCAGTACTTC.

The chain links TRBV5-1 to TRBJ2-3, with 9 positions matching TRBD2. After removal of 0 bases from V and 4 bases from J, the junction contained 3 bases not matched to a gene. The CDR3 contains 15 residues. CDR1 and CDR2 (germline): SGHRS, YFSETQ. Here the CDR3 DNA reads TGCGCCAGCAGCTTGGGGACTAGCGTGCCAGATACGCAGTATTTT. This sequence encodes CASSLGTSVPDTQYF.

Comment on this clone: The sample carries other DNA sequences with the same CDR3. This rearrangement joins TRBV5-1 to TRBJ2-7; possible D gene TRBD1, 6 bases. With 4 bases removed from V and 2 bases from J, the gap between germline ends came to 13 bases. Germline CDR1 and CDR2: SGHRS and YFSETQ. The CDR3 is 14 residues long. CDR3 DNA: TGCGCCAGCAGCCCGGGACAAGGCCCCTACGAGCAGTACTTC. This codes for CASSPGQGPYEQYF.

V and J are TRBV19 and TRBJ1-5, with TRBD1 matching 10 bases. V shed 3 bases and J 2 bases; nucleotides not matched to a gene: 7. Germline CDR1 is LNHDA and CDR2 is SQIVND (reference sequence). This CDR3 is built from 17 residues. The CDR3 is CASSILRTGGGNQPQHF. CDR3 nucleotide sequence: TGTGCCAGTAGTATTCTTCGGACAGGGGGTGGCAATCAGCCCCAGCATTTT.

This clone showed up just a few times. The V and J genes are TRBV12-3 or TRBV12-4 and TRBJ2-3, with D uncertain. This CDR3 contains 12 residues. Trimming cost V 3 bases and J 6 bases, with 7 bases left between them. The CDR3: CASSFSGDTQYF. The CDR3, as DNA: TGTGCCAGCAGTTTCTCGGGTGATACGCAGTATTTT.

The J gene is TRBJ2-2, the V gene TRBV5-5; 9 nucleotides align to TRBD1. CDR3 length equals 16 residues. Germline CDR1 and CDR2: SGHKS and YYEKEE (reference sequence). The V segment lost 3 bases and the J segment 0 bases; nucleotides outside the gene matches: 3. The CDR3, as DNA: TGTGCCAGCAGCTGGGGACAGGGTACGAACACCGGGGAGCTGTTTTTT. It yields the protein CASSWGQGTNTGELFF.

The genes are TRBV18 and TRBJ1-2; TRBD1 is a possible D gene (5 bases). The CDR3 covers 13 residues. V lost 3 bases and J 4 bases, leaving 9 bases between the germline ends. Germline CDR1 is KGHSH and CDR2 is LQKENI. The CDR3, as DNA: TGTGCCAGCTCACCGGGGGAGGGCTATGGCTACACCTTC. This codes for CASSPGEGYGYTF.

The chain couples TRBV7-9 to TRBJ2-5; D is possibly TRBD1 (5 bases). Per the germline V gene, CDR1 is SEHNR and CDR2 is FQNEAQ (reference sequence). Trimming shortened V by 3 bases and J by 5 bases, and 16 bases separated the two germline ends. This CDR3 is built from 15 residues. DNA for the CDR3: TGTGCCAGCAGCTTGCGGCATTCACCAGGGGAGACCCAGTACTTC. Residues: CASSLRHSPGETQYF.

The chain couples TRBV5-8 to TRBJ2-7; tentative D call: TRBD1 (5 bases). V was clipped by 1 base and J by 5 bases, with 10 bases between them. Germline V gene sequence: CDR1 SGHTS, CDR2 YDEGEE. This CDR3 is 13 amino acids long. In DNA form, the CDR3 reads TGTGCCAGCAGCTTGTTGCAGGGTAACGAGCAGTACTTC. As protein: CASSLLQGNEQYF.

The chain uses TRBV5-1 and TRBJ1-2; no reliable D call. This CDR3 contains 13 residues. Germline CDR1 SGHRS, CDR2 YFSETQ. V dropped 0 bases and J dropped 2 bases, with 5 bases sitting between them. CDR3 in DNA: TGCGCCAGCAGCTTGGGAGGGAACTATGGCTACACCTTC. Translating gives CASSLGGNYGYTF. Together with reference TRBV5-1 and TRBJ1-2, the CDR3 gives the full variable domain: KAGVTQTPRYLIKTRGQQVTLSCSPISGHRSVSWYQQTPGQGLQFLFEYFSETQRNKGNFPGRFSGRQFSNSRSEMNVSTLELGDSALYLCASSLGGNYGYTFGSGTRLTVV.

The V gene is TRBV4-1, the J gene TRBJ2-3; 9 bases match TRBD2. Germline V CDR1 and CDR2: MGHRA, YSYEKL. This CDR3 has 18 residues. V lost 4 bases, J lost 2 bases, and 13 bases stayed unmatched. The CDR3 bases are TGCGCCAGCAGCCGGACCGATAAAGCGGGGGGCCACACAGATACGCAGTATTTT. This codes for CASSRTDKAGGHTDTQYF.

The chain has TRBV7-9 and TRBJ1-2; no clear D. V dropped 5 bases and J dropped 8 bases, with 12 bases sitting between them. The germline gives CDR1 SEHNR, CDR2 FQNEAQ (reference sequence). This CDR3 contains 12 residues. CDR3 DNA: TGTGCCAGCAGCCCGCTAGGATTCGGCTACACCTTC. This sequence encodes CASSPLGFGYTF.

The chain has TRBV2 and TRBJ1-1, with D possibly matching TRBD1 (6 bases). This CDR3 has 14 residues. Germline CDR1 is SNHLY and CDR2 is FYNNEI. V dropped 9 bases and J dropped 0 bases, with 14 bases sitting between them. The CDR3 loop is CARQRQVMNTEAFF. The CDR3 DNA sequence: TGTGCCAGACAAAGACAGGTCATGAACACTGAAGCTTTCTTT.

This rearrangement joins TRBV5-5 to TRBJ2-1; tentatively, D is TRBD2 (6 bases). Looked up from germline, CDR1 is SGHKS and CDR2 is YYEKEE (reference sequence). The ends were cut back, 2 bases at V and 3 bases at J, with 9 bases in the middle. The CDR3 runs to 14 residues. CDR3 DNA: TGTGCCAGCAGCTTTGGGGGGAACTACAATGAGCAGTTCTTC. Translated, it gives CASSFGGNYNEQFF.

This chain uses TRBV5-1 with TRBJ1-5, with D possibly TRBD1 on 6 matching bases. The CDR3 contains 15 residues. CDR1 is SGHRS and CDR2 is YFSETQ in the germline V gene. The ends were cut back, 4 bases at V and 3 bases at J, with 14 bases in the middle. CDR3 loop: CASSLGGQSNQPQHF. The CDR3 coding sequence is TGCGCCAGCAGCCTAGGAGGACAGTCCAATCAGCCCCAGCATTTT.

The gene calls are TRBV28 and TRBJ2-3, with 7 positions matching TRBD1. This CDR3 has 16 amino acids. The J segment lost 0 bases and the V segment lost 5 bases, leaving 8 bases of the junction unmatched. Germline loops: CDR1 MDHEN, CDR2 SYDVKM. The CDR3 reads CASSPRTGYSTDTQYF. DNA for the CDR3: TGTGCCAGCAGTCCTCGGACAGGCTATAGCACAGATACGCAGTATTTT. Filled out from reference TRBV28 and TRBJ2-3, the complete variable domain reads DVKVTQSSRYLVKRTGEKVFLECVQDMDHENMFWYRQDPGLGLRLIYFSYDVKMKEKGDIPEGYSVSREKKERFSLILESASTNQTSMYLCASSPRTGYSTDTQYFGPGTRLTVL.